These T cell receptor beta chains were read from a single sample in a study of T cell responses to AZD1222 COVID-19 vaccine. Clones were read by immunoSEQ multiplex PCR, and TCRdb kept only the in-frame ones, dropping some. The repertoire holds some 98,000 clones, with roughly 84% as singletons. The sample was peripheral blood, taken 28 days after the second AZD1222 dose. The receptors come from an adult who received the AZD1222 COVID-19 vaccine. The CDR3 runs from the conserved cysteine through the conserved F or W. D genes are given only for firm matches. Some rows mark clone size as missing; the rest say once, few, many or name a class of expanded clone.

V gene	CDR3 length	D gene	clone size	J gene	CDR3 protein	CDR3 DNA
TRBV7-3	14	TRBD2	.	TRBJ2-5	CASSLGGEGGTQYF	TGTGCCAGCAGCTTAGGCGGGGAGGGCGGGACCCAGTACTTC
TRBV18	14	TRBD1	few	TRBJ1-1	CASSPRDRYTEAFF	TGTGCCAGCTCACCCCGGGACAGGTACACTGAAGCTTTCTTT
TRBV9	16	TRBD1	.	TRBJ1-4	CASSTPGGTGVEKLFF	TGTGCCAGCAGCACCCCGGGGGGGACAGGTGTAGAAAAACTGTTTTTT
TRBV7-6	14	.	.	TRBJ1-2	CASSPLGEYYGYTF	TGTGCCAGCAGCCCCCTCGGGGAATACTATGGCTACACCTTC
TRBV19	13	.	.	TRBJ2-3	CASAPRFTDTQYF	TGTGCCTCCGCCCCGCGGTTTACAGATACGCAGTATTTT
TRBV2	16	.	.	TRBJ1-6	CASSGNGRGLNSPLHF	TGTGCCAGCAGTGGAAACGGCCGGGGCCTCAATTCACCCCTCCACTTT
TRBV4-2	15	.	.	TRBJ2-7	CASSQGLTPNYEQYF	TGTGCCAGCAGCCAAGGATTAACCCCCAACTACGAGCAGTACTTC
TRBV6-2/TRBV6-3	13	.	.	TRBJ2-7	CASSYSERAEQYF	TGTGCCAGCAGTTACTCGGAGCGGGCCGAGCAGTACTTC
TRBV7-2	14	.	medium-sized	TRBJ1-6	CASSLLVGNSPLHF	TGTGCCAGCAGCTTACTAGTCGGGAATTCACCCCTCCACTTT
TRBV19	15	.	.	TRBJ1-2	CASSTRGRFNYGYTF	TGTGCCAGCTCGACGAGGGGTCGGTTCAACTATGGCTACACCTTC
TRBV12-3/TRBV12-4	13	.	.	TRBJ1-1	CASSADTTAEAFF	TGTGCCAGCAGTGCCGACACAACCGCCGAAGCTTTCTTT
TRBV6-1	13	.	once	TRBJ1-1	CASIKGTPRGAFF	TGTGCCAGCATCAAAGGGACACCGAGGGGGGCTTTCTTT
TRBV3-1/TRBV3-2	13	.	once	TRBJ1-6	CASRRLGDSPLHF	TGTGCCAGCAGACGACTTGGGGATTCACCCCTCCACTTT
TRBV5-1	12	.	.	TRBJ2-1	CASSSDLNEQFF	TGCGCCAGCAGCTCGGACTTGAATGAGCAGTTCTTC
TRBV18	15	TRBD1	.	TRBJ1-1	CASSPMTGKNTEAFF	TGTGCCAGCTCACCCATGACAGGGAAGAACACTGAAGCTTTCTTT
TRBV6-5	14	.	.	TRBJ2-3	CASSSLQGRNTQYF	TGTGCCAGCAGTTCCCTCCAGGGTAGGAATACGCAGTATTTT
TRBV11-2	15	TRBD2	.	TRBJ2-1	CASSSQRGGGQEQFF	TGTGCCAGCAGCTCCCAGCGGGGGGGCGGGCAGGAGCAGTTCTTC
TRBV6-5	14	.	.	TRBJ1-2	CASNVGSLPYGYTF	TGTGCCAGCAACGTGGGCAGCCTCCCTTATGGCTACACCTTC
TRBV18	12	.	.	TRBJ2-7	CASSGDGYEQYF	TGTGCCAGCTCAGGGGACGGCTACGAGCAGTACTTC
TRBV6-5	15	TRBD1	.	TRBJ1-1	CASTLTGGDVAEAFF	TGTGCCAGCACCCTGACAGGGGGCGACGTGGCTGAAGCTTTCTTT
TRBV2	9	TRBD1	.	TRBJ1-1	CASPGGAFF	TGTGCCAGCCCAGGGGGGGCTTTCTTT
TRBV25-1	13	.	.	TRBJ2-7	CASSEAGSYEQYF	TGTGCCAGCAGTGAAGCGGGGTCCTACGAGCAGTACTTC
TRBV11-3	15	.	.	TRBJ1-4	CASSLEGDYSEKLFF	TGTGCCAGCAGCTTAGAGGGGGATTATAGTGAAAAACTGTTTTTT
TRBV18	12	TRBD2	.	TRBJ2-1	CASSPGGNEQFF	TGTGCCAGCTCCCCGGGGGGGAATGAGCAGTTCTTC
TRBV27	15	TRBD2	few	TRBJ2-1	CASTRAGARSNEQFF	TGTGCCAGCACCAGAGCGGGAGCACGCTCCAATGAGCAGTTCTTC
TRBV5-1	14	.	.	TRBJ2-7	CASSFGPSSYEQYF	TGCGCCAGCAGCTTCGGTCCTAGCTCCTACGAGCAGTACTTC
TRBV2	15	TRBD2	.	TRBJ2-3	CASSSSGISTDTQYF	TGTGCCAGCAGTTCCAGCGGGATAAGCACAGATACGCAGTATTTT
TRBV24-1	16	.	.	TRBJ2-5	CATSDPGQGSGETQYF	TGTGCCACCAGTGACCCTGGCCAGGGGTCGGGAGAGACCCAGTACTTC
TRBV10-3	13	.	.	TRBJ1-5	CAIRGGGNQPQHF	TGTGCCATCAGGGGAGGAGGGAATCAGCCCCAGCATTTT
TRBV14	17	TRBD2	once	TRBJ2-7	CASSSRRASGGNYEQYF	TGTGCCAGCAGCTCAAGACGGGCTAGCGGGGGGAACTACGAGCAGTACTTC
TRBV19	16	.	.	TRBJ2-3	CASSPGGPLIGDTQYF	TGTGCCAGTAGTCCTGGGGGGCCACTAATAGGAGATACGCAGTATTTT
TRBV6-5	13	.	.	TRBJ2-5	CASVGTVQETQYF	TGTGCCAGCGTCGGCACAGTCCAAGAGACCCAGTACTTC